A selection of T cell receptor beta chains follows, all from one sample in a study of PD-1 blockade in classical Hodgkin lymphoma. Generated by immunoSEQ multiplex PCR, the TCRdb table keeps only in-frame clones and is missing some. The data contain 15,000 to 20,000 clones, 75% to 90% of them singletons. Sequenced sample: peripheral blood mononuclear cells (PBMCs). These receptors originate from a human donor with classical Hodgkin lymphoma. Both conserved end residues are part of each CDR3. D genes are given only for firm matches. Clone size appears in some rows only: once, few, many, or a class for an expanded clone.

v_call,d_call,clone_size,j_call,cdr3_aa,cdr3_nt
TRBV29-1,.,.,TRBJ2-6,CSVGVAGANVLTF,TGCAGCGTTGGGGTGGCTGGGGCCAACGTCCTGACTTTC
TRBV6-1,TRBD1,.,TRBJ1-5,CASSEGQGGSNQPQHF,TGTGCCAGCAGTGAAGGACAGGGGGGAAGCAATCAGCCCCAGCATTTT
TRBV29-1,.,.,TRBJ1-2,CSVATTANYGYTF,TGCAGCGTCGCTACGACAGCGAACTATGGCTACACCTTC
TRBV30,.,.,TRBJ2-3,CAWSVRGIGTDTQYF,TGTGCCTGGAGTGTACGGGGAATTGGCACAGATACGCAGTATTTT
TRBV25-1,.,once,TRBJ2-7,CASIQDLALVYEQYF,TGTGCCAGCATCCAAGACCTAGCCCTTGTCTACGAGCAGTACTTC
TRBV29-1,.,.,TRBJ2-3,CSVDPYRGTDTQYF,TGCAGCGTTGACCCGTACAGAGGCACAGATACGCAGTATTTT
TRBV19,TRBD2,.,TRBJ2-7,CASSVAGASGRISYEQYF,TGTGCCAGTAGCGTAGCAGGTGCTAGCGGGAGAATAAGCTACGAGCAGTACTTC
TRBV7-2,.,.,TRBJ1-4,CASSQSSWQEGGKLFF,TGTGCCAGCAGCCAATCCTCGTGGCAGGAAGGGGGAAAACTGTTTTTT
TRBV28,.,.,TRBJ1-2,CASSLFLDEGAGYGYTF,TGTGCCAGCAGTTTATTCCTCGACGAAGGGGCGGGCTATGGCTACACCTTC
TRBV29-1,TRBD2,once,TRBJ2-5,CSVELGLADQETQYF,TGCAGCGTTGAATTGGGCCTAGCGGACCAAGAGACCCAGTACTTC
TRBV6-5,.,.,TRBJ1-1,CASSSRLMNTEAFF,TGTGCCAGCAGTTCGCGTCTGATGAACACTGAAGCTTTCTTT
TRBV7-8,.,.,TRBJ1-5,CASSLERTSNQPQHF,TGTGCCAGCAGCTTAGAACGGACTAGCAATCAGCCCCAGCATTTT
TRBV7-2,TRBD1,.,TRBJ2-7,CASSYTGVGSYEQYF,TGTGCCAGCAGCTACACAGGGGTGGGCTCCTACGAGCAGTACTTC
TRBV27,.,.,TRBJ2-1,CASSPTGAGNEQFF,TGTGCCAGCAGTCCGACGGGGGCAGGGAATGAGCAGTTCTTC
TRBV9,TRBD2,.,TRBJ2-1,CASSPRTSGRVYNEQFF,TGTGCCAGCAGCCCGAGGACTAGCGGGAGGGTCTACAATGAGCAGTTCTTC
TRBV19,.,few,TRBJ2-1,CASSDHGTASYNEQFF,TGTGCCAGTAGTGATCATGGGACCGCCTCCTACAATGAGCAGTTCTTC
TRBV9,.,.,TRBJ2-4,CASSVRPAPPNIQYF,TGTGCCAGCAGCGTACGGCCGGCCCCGCCAAACATTCAGTACTTC
TRBV19,.,.,TRBJ1-1,CASISGGTEAFF,TGTGCCAGTATTTCGGGGGGCACTGAAGCTTTCTTT
TRBV7-9,.,once,TRBJ2-2,CASSLVAFKNTGELFF,TGTGCCAGCAGCTTAGTGGCCTTCAAGAACACCGGGGAGCTGTTTTTT
TRBV7-2,.,.,TRBJ2-4,CASSLGGDIQYF,TGTGCCAGCAGCTTAGGTGGGGACATTCAGTACTTC
TRBV7-2,.,.,TRBJ2-2,CASSLQLILTGELFF,TGTGCCAGCAGCTTACAACTAATACTCACCGGGGAGCTGTTTTTT
TRBV7-2,.,.,TRBJ2-3,CASSLAGGYTDTQYF,TGTGCCAGCAGCTTAGCTGGGGGCTACACAGATACGCAGTATTTT
TRBV6-5,.,.,TRBJ2-7,CPPGPGERREQYF,TGTCCCCCCGGCCCGGGGGAAAGGAGAGAGCAGTACTTC
TRBV7-9,.,.,TRBJ2-3,CASSLEAPSTDTQYF,TGTGCCAGCAGCTTAGAAGCACCTAGCACAGATACGCAGTATTTT
TRBV2,.,.,TRBJ2-1,CASSLETEQFF,TGTGCCAGCAGTCTAGAGACGGAGCAGTTCTTC
TRBV28,TRBD2,.,TRBJ2-1,CASTVAGTSGRSEQFF,TGTGCCAGCACCGTAGCCGGGACTAGCGGGAGAAGTGAGCAGTTCTTC
TRBV7-2,.,once,TRBJ2-3,CASSSRKSGRDTQYF,TGTGCCAGCAGCTCCAGAAAGAGTGGTCGAGATACGCAGTATTTT
TRBV7-2,.,.,TRBJ1-1,CASSVGMGWNTEAFF,TGTGCCAGCAGCGTGGGGATGGGGTGGAACACTGAAGCTTTCTTT
TRBV7-2,TRBD2,.,TRBJ2-2,CASSAQGTSIPGELFF,TGTGCCAGCAGCGCCCAAGGGACTAGCATCCCCGGGGAGCTGTTTTTT
TRBV9,TRBD2,once,TRBJ2-5,CASSGPGLAGVYATQETQYF,TGTGCCAGCAGCGGGCCGGGACTAGCGGGAGTATACGCGACCCAAGAGACCCAGTACTTC
TRBV19,.,.,TRBJ2-1,CASSSGRGRTYNEQFF,TGTGCCAGTAGTTCAGGGAGGGGGAGGACCTACAATGAGCAGTTCTTC